This T cell receptor (beta chain) was captured in a study of early T cells in non-severe SARS-CoV-2 infection. Study background: Sequencing was performed on bulk RNA from unsorted whole blood, leaving chains unpaired. Overall study findings and caveats: Clonotype matching in VDJdb favored anti-spike CD8 responses and did not capture private and CD4 specificities.

Germline loops: CDR1 SGHNT, CDR2 YYREEE (reference sequence). This CDR3 spans 13 amino acids. V was cut by 4 bases and J by 6 bases, with 10 bases left in between. This clonotype was observed a handful of times. Its antigen is currently unknown. Unique molecular identifiers were attached to individual cDNA molecules. TCRdb re-analysed the 5' RACE reads in MiXCR, keeping a single row per CDR3 protein. The sample has some 98,000 distinct CDR3 sequences, roughly 15% seen once. Sequences were obtained from whole blood. The chain has TRBV5-4 and TRBJ2-2; D gene unclear. The source of this sequence is an adult who was a healthcare worker with PCR-confirmed SARS-CoV-2 infection or an uninfected control (not recorded which). The DNA for the CDR3 is TGTGCCAGCAGCATGTCCCTGGCCGGGGAGCTGTTTTTT. Translating it yields CASSMSLAGELFF.